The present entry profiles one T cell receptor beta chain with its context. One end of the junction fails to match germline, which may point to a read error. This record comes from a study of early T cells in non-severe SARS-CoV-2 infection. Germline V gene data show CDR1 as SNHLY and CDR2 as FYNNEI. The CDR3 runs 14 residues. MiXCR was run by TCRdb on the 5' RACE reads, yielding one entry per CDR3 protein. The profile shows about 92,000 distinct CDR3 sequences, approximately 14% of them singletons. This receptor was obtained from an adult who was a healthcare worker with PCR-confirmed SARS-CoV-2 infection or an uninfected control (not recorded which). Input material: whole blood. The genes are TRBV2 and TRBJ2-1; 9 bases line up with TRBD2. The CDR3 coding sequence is TGTGCCAGCAGTCAAGCGGGAGGATGGAATGAGCAGTTCTTC. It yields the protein CASSQAGGWNEQFF.